The sequence of this T cell receptor (beta chain) was determined in a study of beta chain features in type 1 diabetes. Study-wide findings and caveats: Shorter TCRB CDR3s, moderately but significantly so, were found in Type 1 diabetes patients in all four CD4+ subsets.

This clone was observed a few times. The antigen remains undetermined. V lost 0 bases and J lost 1, with 10 bases in between. The CDR3 contains 15 residues. Per germline, CDR1 SGHRS and CDR2 YFSETQ. Expressed TCRB transcripts were sequenced, since all the RNA that had been isolated was reverse transcribed. The assay was immunoSEQ multiplex PCR, and TCRdb's table has in-frame clones only and misses some. Among some 240,000 clones listed, 16% were seen once. The specimen sequenced was naive CD4+ T cells from blood. The rearrangement joins TRBV5-1 to TRBJ2-5; D is ambiguous. This TCR was sampled from a man between 25 and 39 years old with type 1 diabetes. The CDR3 region is CASSLGTASQETQYF. The CDR3 bases are TGCGCCAGCAGCTTGGGAACAGCCAGCCAAGAGACCCAGTACTTC.